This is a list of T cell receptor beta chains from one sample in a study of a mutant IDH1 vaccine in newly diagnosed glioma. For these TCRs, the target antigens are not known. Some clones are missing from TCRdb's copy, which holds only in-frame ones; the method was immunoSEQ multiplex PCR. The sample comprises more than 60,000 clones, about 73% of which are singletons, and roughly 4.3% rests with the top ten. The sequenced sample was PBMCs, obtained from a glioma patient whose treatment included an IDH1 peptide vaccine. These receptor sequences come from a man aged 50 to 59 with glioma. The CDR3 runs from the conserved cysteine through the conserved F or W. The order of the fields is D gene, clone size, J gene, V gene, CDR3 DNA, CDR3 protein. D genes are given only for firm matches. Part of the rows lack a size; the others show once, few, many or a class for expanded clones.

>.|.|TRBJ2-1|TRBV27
TGTGCCAGCAGCCCTAATGTACAGGGAAACTTACCTGAGCAGTTCTTC
CASSPNVQGNLPEQFF
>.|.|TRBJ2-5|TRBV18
TGTGCCAGCTCACCTGGGGCTGAGGGAGAGACCCAGTACTTC
CASSPGAEGETQYF
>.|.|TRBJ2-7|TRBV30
TGTGCCTGGGGTGAAGGCAGTCTCCCCTACGAGCAGTACTTC
CAWGEGSLPYEQYF
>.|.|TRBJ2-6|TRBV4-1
TGCGCCAGCAGCCAAGCCCCGGCTGGGGCCAACGTCCTGACTTTC
CASSQAPAGANVLTF
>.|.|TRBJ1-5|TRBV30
TGTGCCTGGGGCTCGCGGGCCTCCAATCAGCCCCAGCATTTT
CAWGSRASNQPQHF
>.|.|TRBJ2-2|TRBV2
TGTGCCAGCAGTGCTAGACGGGCAGCCGGGGAGCTGTTTTTT
CASSARRAAGELFF
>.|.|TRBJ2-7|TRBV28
TGTGCCAGCAGTTTGGAAAGGGGACGCTACGAGCAGTACTTC
CASSLERGRYEQYF
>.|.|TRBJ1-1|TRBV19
TGTGCCAGTAGTATGGGGGGCAGGAGTGAAGCTTTCTTT
CASSMGGRSEAFF
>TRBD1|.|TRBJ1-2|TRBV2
TGTGCCAGCGGAGGACAGGGGGCTTTTAACTATGGCTACACCTTC
CASGGQGAFNYGYTF
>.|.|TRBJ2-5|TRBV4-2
TGTGCCAGCAGCCAAGAAGTCCTACAAACACAAGAGACCCAGTACTTC
CASSQEVLQTQETQYF
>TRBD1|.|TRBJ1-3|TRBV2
TGTGCCAGTACGAGACAGGGTATTGAAAACACCATATATTTT
CASTRQGIENTIYF
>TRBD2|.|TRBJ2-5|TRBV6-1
TGTGCCAGCAGTGTAGGGACTAGCGGGGGAGAGACCCAGTACTTC
CASSVGTSGGETQYF
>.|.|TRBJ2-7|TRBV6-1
TGTGCCAGCAGTGAATTTGCAGGAGGCTACGAGCAGTACTTC
CASSEFAGGYEQYF
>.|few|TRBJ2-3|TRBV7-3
TGTGCCAGCAGCCCCACTTACACAGATACGCAGTATTTT
CASSPTYTDTQYF
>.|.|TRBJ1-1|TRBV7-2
TGTGCCAGCAGCTTAGCTCAGTTCCCCGCTGAAGCTTTCTTT
CASSLAQFPAEAFF
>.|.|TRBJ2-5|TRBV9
TGTGCCAGCAGCGCCCAGGCCCAAGAGACCCAGTACTTC
CASSAQAQETQYF
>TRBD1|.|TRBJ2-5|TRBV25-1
TGTGCCAGCATTCCTCCGACAGGGTCGGTGGAGACCCAGTACTTC
CASIPPTGSVETQYF
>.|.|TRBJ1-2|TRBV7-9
TGTGCCAGCAGCTTAGCAGGGGAAAACTATGGCTACACCTTC
CASSLAGENYGYTF
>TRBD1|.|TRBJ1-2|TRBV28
TGTGCCAGCAGTTTACAGGGGGCGTTTGGCTACACCTTC
CASSLQGAFGYTF
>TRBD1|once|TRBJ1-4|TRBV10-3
TGTGCCATCAGTGACGGGACAGGGAATGAAAAACTGTTTTTT
CAISDGTGNEKLFF
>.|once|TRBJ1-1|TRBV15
TGTGCCACCAGCTCTGGGGGGGTCCTGAACACTGAAGCTTTCTTT
CATSSGGVLNTEAFF
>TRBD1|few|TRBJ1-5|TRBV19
TGTGCCAGTAGTAAGTACAGGGGAGGTCAGCCCCAGCATTTT
CASSKYRGGQPQHF
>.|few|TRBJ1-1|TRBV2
TGTGCCAGCAGGGGGGGACGACTCGGGGCTTTCTTT
CASRGGRLGAFF